Sequencing of this TCR beta chain was carried out in a study of blood T cell repertoires in COVID-19. Study-level information: The United States, Italy and Spain were the sources of the acute and convalescent COVID-19 samples.

From germline, CDR1 is LGHNA and CDR2 YSLEER. The CDR3 loop spans 14 amino acids. V was trimmed by 1 base and J by 4 bases, leaving 10 bases between them. Everyone who took part was roughly 18 to 95 years old, and they came from about 25 US areas. The study assigned cohorts using participant-reported clinical history. In the authors' methods: Estimation of nucleated cell counts was performed using reference gene primer amplification. TCRdb's table, derived via immunoSEQ multiplex PCR, lists solely in-frame clones and lacks some. V, J and clone size reflect that table, while D and trimming were determined from the DNA. The sample comprises 250,000 to 300,000 clones, 75% to 95% of which are singletons, and 0.9% to 1.2% rests with the top ten.

The origin of this receptor is a young woman who had recovered from COVID-19. The material sequenced was PBMCs or T cells enriched from blood (not recorded which). The rearrangement uses TRBV4-3 and TRBJ2-5; D is perhaps TRBD1 (5 bases). In DNA form, the CDR3 reads TGCGCCAGCAGCCAAGTCCAGGGCTCAGAGACCCAGTACTTC. It encodes CASSQVQGSETQYF.